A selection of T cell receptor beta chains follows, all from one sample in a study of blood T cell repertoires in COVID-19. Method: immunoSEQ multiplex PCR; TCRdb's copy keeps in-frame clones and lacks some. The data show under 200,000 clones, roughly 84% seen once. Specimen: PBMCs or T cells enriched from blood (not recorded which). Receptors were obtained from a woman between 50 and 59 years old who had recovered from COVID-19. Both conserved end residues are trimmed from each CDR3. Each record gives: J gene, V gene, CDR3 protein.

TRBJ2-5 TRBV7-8 ASSLGGSGETQY
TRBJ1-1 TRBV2 ATSTGVRGAF
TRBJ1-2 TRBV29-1 SVVGTGGNYGYT
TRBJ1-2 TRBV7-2 ASSLVYTTPGGGYT
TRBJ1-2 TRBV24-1 ATSDPRDSPFRYT
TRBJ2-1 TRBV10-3 AISETGGYNEQF
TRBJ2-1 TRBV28 ASSIDEGDNEQF
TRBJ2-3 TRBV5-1 ASSLGALSPSTDTQY
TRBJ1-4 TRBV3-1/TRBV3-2 ASSLKGGNEKLF
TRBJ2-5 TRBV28 ASSTPSTETQY
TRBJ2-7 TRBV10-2 ASKEGLAVTYEQY
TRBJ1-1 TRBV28 ASSEGVWTEAF
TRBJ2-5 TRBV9 ASSPGTRQRGTQY
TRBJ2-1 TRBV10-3 AISGNSGAAYNEQF
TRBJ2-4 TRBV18 ASSPRRSGDSIQY
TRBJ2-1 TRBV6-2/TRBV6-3 ASSAPLGSSYNEQF
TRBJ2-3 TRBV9 ASSVVRADTQY
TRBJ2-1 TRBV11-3 ASSIGAQFGEQF
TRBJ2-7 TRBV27 ASKVQAYEQY
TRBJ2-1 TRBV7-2 ASSQGLAGGGFNEQF
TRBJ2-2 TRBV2 ASRESTGELF
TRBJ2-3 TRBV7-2 ASSLAGTSGVRTDTQY
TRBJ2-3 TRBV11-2 ASSLKAQTDTQY
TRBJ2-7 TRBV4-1 ASSLQRTSGISSYEQY
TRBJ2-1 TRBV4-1 ASSQEKSGNYNEQF
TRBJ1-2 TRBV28 ASSPHNGNYGYT
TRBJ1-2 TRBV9 ASSVEGGTLNGYT
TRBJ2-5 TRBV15 ATSPRDRMETQY
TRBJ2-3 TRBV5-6 ASSSRLAGEPDTQY
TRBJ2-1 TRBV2 ASSGNEQF
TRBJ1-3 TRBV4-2 ASSGDGGGNTIY
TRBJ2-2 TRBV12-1 ASSLGLADKTNEPGELF
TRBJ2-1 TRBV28 ASRTPGNEQF
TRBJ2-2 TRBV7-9 ASGNGLASATGELF
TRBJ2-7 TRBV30 AWSTGSNYEQY
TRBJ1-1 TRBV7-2 ASSFGTGANTEAF
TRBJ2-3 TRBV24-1 ATSDSRGRTDTQY
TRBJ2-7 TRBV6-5 ASTPRQGTYEQY
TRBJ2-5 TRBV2 ASSGVIPGETQY
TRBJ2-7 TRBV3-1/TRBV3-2 ASSRGTDVYEQY
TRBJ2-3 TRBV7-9 ASSPGTSGNADTQY
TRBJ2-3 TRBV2 ASMWLSDTQY
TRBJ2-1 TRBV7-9 ASSFTSGSLYNEQF
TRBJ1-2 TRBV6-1 ASSDARDWAGSGYT
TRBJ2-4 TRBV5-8 ASSPPEGQNIQY
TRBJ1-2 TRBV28 ASSLDRVYGYT
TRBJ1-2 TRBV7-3 ASSLRSILQGEWYGYT
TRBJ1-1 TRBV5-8 ASSRDIKKAF